This T cell receptor (beta chain) was identified during a study of cytomegalovirus exposure and HLA in healthy donors. The protocol was immunoSEQ multiplex PCR, while the TCRdb copy is restricted to in-frame clones and leaves out a portion. The data contain around 250,000 clones, nearly 90% of them singletons. Study-level results: CMV antigen specificity was confirmed in vitro for three CMV-associated chains. High specificity and sensitivity for cytomegalovirus status were reported for the classifier.

With regard to this clone: Its target is not known.

The CDR3 is made up of 14 amino acids. V shed 6 bases and J 8 bases; nucleotides not matched to a gene: 12. CDR1 is MNHNS, CDR2 SASEGT, per germline. The V call is TRBV6-1, the J call TRBJ1-2; 7 nucleotides agree with TRBD1. Sequences were obtained from PBMCs. The TCR comes from a woman aged 18 to 35 in good health and CMV-seronegative. CDR3 DNA sequence: TGTGCCAGCAGCCCTGACAGGGCCCCACACGGCTACACCTTC. It specifies CASSPDRAPHGYTF.